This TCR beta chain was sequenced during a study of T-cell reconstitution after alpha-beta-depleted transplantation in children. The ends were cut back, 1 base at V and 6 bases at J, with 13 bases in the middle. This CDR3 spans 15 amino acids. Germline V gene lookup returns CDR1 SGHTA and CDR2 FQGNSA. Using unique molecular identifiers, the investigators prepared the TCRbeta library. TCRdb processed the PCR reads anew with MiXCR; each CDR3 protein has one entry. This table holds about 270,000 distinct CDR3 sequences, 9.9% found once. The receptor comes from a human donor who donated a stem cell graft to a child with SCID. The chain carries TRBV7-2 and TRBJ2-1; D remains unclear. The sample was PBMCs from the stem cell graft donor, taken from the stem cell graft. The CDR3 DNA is TGTGCCAGCAGCTTAGGGTTCTTAAAGGGCAATGAGCAGTTCTTC. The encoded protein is CASSLGFLKGNEQFF. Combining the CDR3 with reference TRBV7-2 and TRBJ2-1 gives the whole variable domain GAGVSQSPSNKVTEKGKDVELRCDPISGHTALYWYRQSLGQGLEFLIYFQGNSAPDKSGLPSDRFSAERTGGSVSTLTIQRTQQEDSAVYLCASSLGFLKGNEQFFGPGTRLTVL.